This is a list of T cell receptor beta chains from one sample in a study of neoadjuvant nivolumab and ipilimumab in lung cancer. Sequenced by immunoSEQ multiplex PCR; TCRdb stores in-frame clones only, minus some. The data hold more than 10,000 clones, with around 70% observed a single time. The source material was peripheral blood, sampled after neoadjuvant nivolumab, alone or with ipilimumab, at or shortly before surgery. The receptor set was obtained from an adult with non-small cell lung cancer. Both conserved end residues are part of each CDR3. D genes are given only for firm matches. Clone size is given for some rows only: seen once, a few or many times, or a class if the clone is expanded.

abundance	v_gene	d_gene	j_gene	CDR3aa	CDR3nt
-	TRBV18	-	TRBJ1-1	CASSPSHDTEAFF	TGTGCCAGCTCACCGTCGCATGACACTGAAGCTTTCTTT
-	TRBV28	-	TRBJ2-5	CASSPLRETQYF	TGTGCCAGCAGTCCCCTGAGAGAGACCCAGTACTTC
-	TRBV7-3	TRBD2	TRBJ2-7	CASSNLAGVGEQYF	TGTGCCAGCTCCAACCTAGCGGGAGTAGGAGAGCAGTACTTC
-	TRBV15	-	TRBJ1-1	CATSFNTEAFF	TGTGCCACCAGCTTTAACACTGAAGCTTTCTTT
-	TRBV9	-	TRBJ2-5	CASSVETEETQYF	TGTGCCAGCAGCGTAGAGACAGAAGAGACCCAGTACTTC
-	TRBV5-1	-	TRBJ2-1	CASEPGRSSYNEQFF	TGCGCCAGTGAACCCGGGAGAAGCTCCTACAATGAGCAGTTCTTC
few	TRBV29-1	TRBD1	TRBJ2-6	CSVKTGGLAGANVLTF	TGCAGCGTGAAGACAGGGGGACTTGCTGGGGCCAACGTCCTGACTTTC
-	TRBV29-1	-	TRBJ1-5	CSVEPGSGTYNQPQHF	TGCAGCGTTGAACCGGGCTCCGGGACATACAATCAGCCCCAGCATTTT
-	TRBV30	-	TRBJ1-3	CAWIGGMTGNTIYF	TGTGCCTGGATAGGTGGCATGACTGGAAACACCATATATTTT
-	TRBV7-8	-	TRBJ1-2	CASSVGTWDYGYTF	TGTGCCAGCAGCGTCGGGACCTGGGACTATGGCTACACCTTC
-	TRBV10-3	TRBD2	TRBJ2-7	CAISDLAGGFNEQYF	TGTGCCATCAGTGATCTAGCGGGAGGATTTAACGAGCAGTACTTC
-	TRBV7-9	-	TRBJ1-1	CASSPQGLGEAFF	TGTGCCAGCAGCCCCCAGGGGCTTGGGGAAGCTTTCTTT
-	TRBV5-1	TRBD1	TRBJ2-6	CASSPEGGTGPGGGANVLTF	TGCGCCAGCAGTCCGGAAGGCGGGACAGGTCCCGGAGGGGGGGCCAACGTCCTGACTTTC
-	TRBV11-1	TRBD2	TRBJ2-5	CASSRRLAGEETQYF	TGTGCCAGCAGCCGGAGACTAGCGGGAGAAGAGACCCAGTACTTC
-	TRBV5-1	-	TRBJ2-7	CASSLDKATYEQYF	TGCGCCAGCAGCTTGGACAAGGCTACCTACGAGCAGTACTTC
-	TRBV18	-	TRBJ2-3	CASSNPTDTQYF	TGTGCCAGCTCGAACCCCACAGATACGCAGTATTTT
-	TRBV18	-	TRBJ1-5	CASSPSVGANQPQHF	TGTGCCAGCTCACCCTCCGTCGGGGCCAATCAGCCCCAGCATTTT
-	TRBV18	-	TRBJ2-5	CASSRTALETQYF	TGTGCCAGCTCACGGACAGCCCTGGAGACCCAGTACTTC
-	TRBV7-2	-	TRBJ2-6	CATQRRRAFGANVLTF	TGTGCCACTCAAAGAAGGCGGGCTTTTGGGGCCAACGTCCTGACTTTC